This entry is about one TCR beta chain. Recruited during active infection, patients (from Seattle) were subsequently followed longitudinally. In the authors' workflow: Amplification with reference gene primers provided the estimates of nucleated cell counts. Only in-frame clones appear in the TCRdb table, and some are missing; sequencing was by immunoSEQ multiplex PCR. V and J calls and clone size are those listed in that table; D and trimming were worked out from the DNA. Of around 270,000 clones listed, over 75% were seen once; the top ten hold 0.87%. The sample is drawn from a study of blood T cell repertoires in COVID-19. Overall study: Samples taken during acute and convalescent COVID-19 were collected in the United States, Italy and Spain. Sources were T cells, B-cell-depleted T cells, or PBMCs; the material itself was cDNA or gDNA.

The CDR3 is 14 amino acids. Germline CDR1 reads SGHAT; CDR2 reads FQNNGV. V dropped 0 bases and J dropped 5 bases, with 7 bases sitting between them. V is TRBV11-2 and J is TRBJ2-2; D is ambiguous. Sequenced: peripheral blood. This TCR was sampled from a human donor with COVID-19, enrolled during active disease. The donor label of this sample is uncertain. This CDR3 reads CASSLDRQTGELFF. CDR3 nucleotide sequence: TGTGCCAGCAGCTTAGATCGTCAGACCGGGGAGCTGTTTTTT. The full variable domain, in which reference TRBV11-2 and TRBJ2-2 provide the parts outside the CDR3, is EAGVAQSPRYKIIEKRQSVAFWCNPISGHATLYWYQQILGQGPKLLIQFQNNGVVDDSQLPKDRFSAERLKGVDSTLKIQPAKLEDSAVYLCASSLDRQTGELFFGEGSRLTVL.